The next 21 T cell receptor beta chains were all read from a single sample in a study of spatial heterogeneity in lung cancer. Stated time point: sample taken at primary tumor resection. TCRdb used MiXCR to reprocess the 5' RACE reads, holding one entry per CDR3 protein. The data contain about 8,600 distinct CDR3 sequences, 4% to 5.5% of them seen just once; the ten biggest clones take up more than 25%. The sample here was PBMCs, taken at surgery. The source is a male donor with early-stage non-small cell lung cancer.

This clonotype was counted at least ten times. The chain employs TRBV20-1 and TRBJ2-3; no reliable D call. Between the trimmed V and J ends, which lost 1 base and 1 base, there was a span of 9 bases. Germline CDR1 reads DFQATT; CDR2 reads SNEGSKA (reference sequence). CDR3 size: 14 residues. CDR3 DNA: TGCAGTGCTAGAGCTATAGAAGGCACAGATACGCAGTATTTT. Amino acids: CSARAIEGTDTQYF.

The chain combines TRBV6-5 with TRBJ1-5; D may be TRBD1 (6 bases). The CDR3 is 13 amino acids. V shed 4 bases and J shed 5 bases, with 9 bases lying between them. CDR1 and CDR2 (germline): MNHEY, SVGAGI. CDR3 nucleotides: TGTGCCAGCAGTTGGTCAGGGGATCAGCCCCAGCATTTT. Its translation: CASSWSGDQPQHF.

This clonotype was seen repeatedly, ten times or more. The rearrangement joins TRBV29-1 to TRBJ2-3; maybe TRBD2 (6 bases). From germline, CDR1 is SQVTM and CDR2 ANQGSEA. The V and J ends lost 0 bases and 3 bases respectively, with 10 bases between them. CDR3 length: 14 amino acids. This CDR3 is CSVEDAGGTDTQYF. The CDR3 DNA is TGCAGCGTTGAAGATGCTGGGGGGACAGATACGCAGTATTTT.

Many counts were recorded for this clonotype. This chain connects TRBV4-1 to TRBJ2-3; 7 bases are shared with TRBD2. V trimming: 4 bases; J trimming: 0 bases; junction bases outside the gene matches: 4. This CDR3 is 15 amino acids long. Germline-derived CDR1 and CDR2 are MGHRA and YSYEKL. Here the CDR3 reads CASSPKAGSTDTQYF. As DNA, the CDR3 is TGCGCCAGCAGCCCAAAAGCGGGGAGCACAGATACGCAGTATTTT.

This clonotype is labeled medium-sized. The gene calls are TRBV29-1 and TRBJ1-3; D is undetermined. Trimming took 5 bases from V and 4 from J, leaving 12 bases between them. The CDR3 consists of 13 residues. The V gene's germline CDR1 is SQVTM and CDR2 ANQGSEA. CDR3 loop: CSVQPRWGNTIYF. The CDR3 region has the DNA TGCAGCGTTCAGCCGAGGTGGGGAAACACCATATATTTT. The variable domain in full, completed from reference TRBV29-1 and TRBJ1-3, reads SAVISQKPSRDICQRGTSLTIQCQVDSQVTMMFWYRQQPGQSLTLIATANQGSEATYESGFVIDKFPISRPNLTFSTLTVSNMSPEDSSIYLCSVQPRWGNTIYFGEGSWLTVV.

This clonotype occurred many times. V is TRBV16 and J is TRBJ1-5, with TRBD1 identical over 7 bases. CDR1 and CDR2 (germline): KGHSY, FQNENV. The trim removed 6 bases at V and 0 bases at J, leaving 14 bases unmatched. The CDR3 spans 18 residues. The CDR3 reads CASSLDRQSIYSNQPQHF. CDR3 DNA: TGTGCCAGCAGTCTGGACAGGCAGAGCATCTATAGCAATCAGCCCCAGCATTTT.

This clonotype was picked up many times. The V call is TRBV3-1, the J call TRBJ2-2; D is unresolved. The CDR3 covers 15 residues. V was cut by 0 bases and J by 1 base, with 6 bases left in between. Germline V lookup: CDR1 LGHDT, CDR2 YNNKEL (reference sequence). DNA of the CDR3: TGTGCCAGCAGCCAAGACTACGGGAACACCGGGGAGCTGTTTTTT. Translated, it gives CASSQDYGNTGELFF.

This clonotype was counted at least ten times. This chain joins TRBV10-3 and TRBJ2-5; TRBD2 might be the D (7 bases). Trimming pared 2 bases from V and 5 bases from J, leaving 18 bases between. From germline, CDR1 is ENHRY and CDR2 SYGVKD. The CDR3 sequence is 16 residues long. The CDR3 nucleotides are TGTGCCATCAGTGAGGGAACAGCGGGGACACACGAGACCCAGTACTTC. It encodes CAISEGTAGTHETQYF.

At least ten counts were recorded for this clonotype. The rearrangement uses TRBV5-1 and TRBJ1-1, with 7 bases lining up with TRBD1. V lost 4 bases and J lost 4; bases outside the gene matches: 16. The CDR3 has 17 amino acids. Germline V CDR1 and CDR2: SGHRS, YFSETQ. CDR3 sequence: CASSPNSQQGKGTEAFF. In DNA, the CDR3 is TGCGCCAGCAGCCCAAACTCCCAACAGGGGAAGGGCACTGAAGCTTTCTTT. Full variable domain (remainder filled in from reference TRBV5-1 and TRBJ1-1): KAGVTQTPRYLIKTRGQQVTLSCSPISGHRSVSWYQQTPGQGLQFLFEYFSETQRNKGNFPGRFSGRQFSNSRSEMNVSTLELGDSALYLCASSPNSQQGKGTEAFFGQGTRLTVV.

This clonotype appeared many times. The chain couples TRBV11-2 to TRBJ2-3; 7 bases align to TRBD2. V was clipped by 5 bases and J by 1 base; unmatched bases: 6. Germline V gene sequence: CDR1 SGHAT, CDR2 FQNNGV. This CDR3 region has 15 residues. The CDR3 protein is CASSPRAGGTDTQYF. DNA for the CDR3: TGTGCCAGCAGCCCTAGGGCGGGGGGCACAGATACGCAGTATTTT.

This clonotype came up many times. The chain joins TRBV29-1 to TRBJ1-5; D gene unclear. V dropped 6 bases and J dropped 0 bases, with 6 bases sitting between them. Germline CDR1 SQVTM, CDR2 ANQGSEA. The CDR3 has 12 amino acids. CDR3 coding DNA: TGCAGCGTCGTAGATAGCAATCAGCCCCAGCATTTT. Its protein is CSVVDSNQPQHF.

This clonotype has ten or more counts. The chain is built from TRBV7-8 and TRBJ1-5; 8 bases fit TRBD1. This CDR3 region has 24 residues. CDR1 is SGHVS and CDR2 is FQNEAQ in the germline V gene. With V trimmed by 1 base and J by 0 bases, 26 bases remained unmatched. The CDR3 reads CASSLVIKTNANPGQVNSNQPQHF. CDR3 sequence (DNA): TGTGCCAGCAGCTTAGTTATAAAGACCAACGCGAACCCGGGACAGGTTAATAGCAATCAGCCCCAGCATTTT.

This clonotype appeared many times. The rearrangement joins TRBV4-1 to TRBJ2-1; a weak D match, TRBD2 (6 bases). The CDR3 has 17 amino acids. Trimming removed 4 bases at V and 3 bases at J, with 19 bases between. Germline CDR1 reads MGHRA; CDR2 reads YSYEKL. The CDR3 reads CASSRDGVGGYYNEQFF. CDR3 nucleotide sequence: TGCGCCAGCAGCCGAGACGGTGTGGGGGGTTACTACAATGAGCAGTTCTTC.

This clonotype is labeled as medium-sized. The CDR3, as DNA: TGTGCCAGCAGCTTTAAAGATCATGGCTACACCTTC. Translated, it gives CASSFKDHGYTF. The chain links TRBV7-9 to TRBJ1-2; D remains unclear. The CDR3 is 12 amino acids. Germline CDR1 SEHNR, CDR2 FQNEAQ (reference sequence). Trimming removed 3 bases at V and 6 bases at J, with 8 bases between.

This clonotype was detected ten times or more. The genes are TRBV9 and TRBJ2-3, with D unresolved. V was pared by 5 bases and J by 6 bases, with 10 bases between. The germline V gene has CDR1 SGDLS and CDR2 YYNGEE. The CDR3 is made up of 12 amino acids. CDR3 bases: TGTGCCAGCAGTCAGTCTCGGGATACGCAGTATTTT. Translated, it gives CASSQSRDTQYF.

In this sample, this clonotype is medium-sized. The chain combines TRBV10-3 with TRBJ2-2; maybe TRBD2 (5 bases). There are 15 residues in the CDR3. V dropped 4 bases and J dropped 4 bases, with 13 bases sitting between them. Germline CDR1 reads ENHRY; CDR2 reads SYGVKD. CDR3 DNA: TGTGCCATCAGTGCGGAGCGGACCTTCACCGGGGAGCTGTTTTTT. It translates to CAISAERTFTGELFF.

This clonotype was seen ten or more times. The gene calls are TRBV6-5 and TRBJ1-6; D is ambiguous. Per germline, CDR1 MNHEY and CDR2 SVGAGI. The CDR3 has 16 amino acids. Trimming left V 0 bases short and J 3 bases short, with 9 bases between. The chain's CDR3 is CASSYSATLYNSPLHF. The CDR3 region has the DNA TGTGCCAGCAGTTACTCTGCGACTCTCTATAATTCACCCCTCCACTTT.

This clonotype was recorded many times. The chain joins TRBV7-7 to TRBJ2-5, with 7 bases matching TRBD1. The CDR3 is made up of 14 amino acids. V dropped 4 bases and J dropped 8; count of bases not matched to a gene: 10. In germline, CDR1 is SSHAT, CDR2 FNYEAQ (reference sequence). The CDR3 bases are TGTGCCAGCAGCTCCACCGGGACAGAAAAAACCCAGTACTTC. Amino acids: CASSSTGTEKTQYF. The full variable domain, with the rest looked up from reference TRBV7-7 and TRBJ2-5, is GAGVSQSPRYKVTKRGQDVTLRCDPISSHATLYWYQQALGQGPEFLTYFNYEAQPDKSGLPSDRFSAERPEGSISTLTIQRTEQRDSAMYRCASSSTGTEKTQYFGPGTRLLVL.

This clonotype was observed a few times. A much larger clone lies a single base off, so this may be a read error. This chain links TRBV2 with TRBJ2-3; 10 bases are shared with TRBD1. Germline CDR1 and CDR2: SNHLY and FYNNEI. CDR3 length: 15 residues. CDR3 DNA sequence: TGTGTCAGCATCCAAGGGACAGGGGGCACAGATACGCAGTATTTT. Encoded protein: CVSIQGTGGTDTQYF.

This clonotype was detected many times. This chain connects TRBV19 to TRBJ1-2, with D perhaps matching TRBD1 (6 bases). Trimming took off 5 bases at V and 4 bases at J, with 17 bases between the two ends. This CDR3 is 15 amino acids long. CDR1 and CDR2 from the germline V gene are LNHDA and SQIVND (reference sequence). Here the CDR3 reads CASSLDSPAIYGYTF. CDR3 DNA: TGTGCCAGTAGTCTGGACAGCCCAGCGATCTATGGCTACACCTTC.

The rearrangement joins TRBV6-2 or TRBV6-3 to TRBJ2-2; D unclear. The CDR3 has 13 residues. Germline V lookup: CDR1 MNHEY, CDR2 SVGEGT. The V gene lost 7 bases and the J gene lost 6 bases, with 12 bases spanning the gap. The CDR3 loop is CASTPSLPGELFF. CDR3 DNA sequence: TGTGCCAGCACCCCATCGCTCCCCGGGGAGCTGTTTTTT.